The 7 T cell receptor beta chains below all came from one sample that was sequenced in a study of PD-L1 blockade in urothelial cancer. Specified time point: peripheral blood 6 weeks after treatment start. The protocol was immunoSEQ multiplex PCR, while the TCRdb copy is restricted to in-frame clones and leaves out a portion. The table includes 100,000 to 150,000 clones, about 82% detected once. Sequenced material: PBMCs, taken around atezolizumab (anti-PD-L1) treatment. The source of these receptors is a man aged 45-60 years with urothelial cancer.

V gene TRBV7-2 combines with J gene TRBJ1-5; TRBD1 agrees at 7 bases. Germline V CDR1 and CDR2: SGHTA, FQGNSA. V lost 5 bases, J lost 6 bases, and 4 bases stayed unmatched. This CDR3 region has 13 residues. This CDR3 reads CASSTGVIQPQHF. As DNA, the CDR3 is TGTGCCAGCAGCACAGGGGTTATTCAGCCCCAGCATTTT.

V usage is TRBV27 and J usage is TRBJ1-2, with TRBD1 matching 8 bases. J lost 8 bases, V lost 4 bases, and 9 bases had no gene match. The CDR3 covers 14 residues. Germline-derived CDR1 and CDR2 are MNHEY and SMNVEV (reference sequence). The CDR3 sequence is CASSSGQAPGGYTF. The DNA for the CDR3 is TGTGCCAGCAGTTCGGGACAGGCCCCAGGGGGCTACACCTTC.

This rearrangement joins TRBV11-2 to TRBJ2-1; D possibly corresponds to TRBD1 (6 bases). With 4 bases removed from V and 3 bases from J, the gap between germline ends came to 13 bases. Germline lookup yields CDR1 SGHAT and CDR2 FQNNGV. This CDR3 contains 15 residues. The CDR3 sequence is CASSSSTGFYNEQFF. The CDR3 DNA sequence: TGTGCCAGCAGCTCCTCTACAGGGTTCTACAATGAGCAGTTCTTC. The entire variable domain, with the rest obtained from reference TRBV11-2 and TRBJ2-1, is as follows: EAGVAQSPRYKIIEKRQSVAFWCNPISGHATLYWYQQILGQGPKLLIQFQNNGVVDDSQLPKDRFSAERLKGVDSTLKIQPAKLEDSAVYLCASSSSTGFYNEQFFGPGTRLTVL.

The CDR3 is CASSPGQPDYGYTF. The CDR3 nucleotides read TGCGCCAGCAGCCCTGGACAGCCCGATTATGGCTACACCTTC. V usage is TRBV5-1 and J usage is TRBJ1-2; tentative D call: TRBD1 (6 bases). Per the germline V gene, CDR1 is SGHRS and CDR2 is YFSETQ. Trimming pared 4 bases from V and 5 bases from J, leaving 15 bases between. This CDR3 comprises 14 residues.

This chain uses TRBV5-5 with TRBJ1-2; 9 bases fit TRBD1. The germline gives CDR1 SGHKS, CDR2 YYEKEE (reference sequence). This CDR3 has 13 amino acids. Losses at the gene ends were 6 bases for V and 7 bases for J; bases not matched to a gene: 7. CDR3 amino acids: CASTRDRVIGYTF. The CDR3 coding sequence is TGTGCCAGCACCCGGGACAGGGTGATTGGCTACACCTTC.

The rearrangement uses TRBV5-1 and TRBJ1-1, with a possible D match to TRBD1 (5 bases). Trimming took 0 bases from V and 4 from J, leaving 16 bases between them. The CDR3 consists of 16 residues. Germline V gene data show CDR1 as SGHRS and CDR2 as YFSETQ. As DNA, the CDR3 is TGCGCCAGCAGCTTGGACCCAGGGAGGGTGAGCACTGAAGCTTTCTTT. Translating gives CASSLDPGRVSTEAFF.

The chain has TRBV21-1 and TRBJ1-5. TRBV21-1 is an annotated pseudogene. The CDR3 runs to 18 residues. CDR3 DNA: TGTGCCAGCAGCAAAAGAGGTTCGCGACGCCAGTCCGTTCAGCCCCAGCATTTT. This sequence encodes CASSKRGSRRQSVQPQHF.